This T cell receptor beta chain was documented in a study of blood T cell repertoires in COVID-19 (dated by TCRdb to 2018 to 2021). Describing the broader study: The collaborator samples originated in the United States, Italy and Spain and spanned the acute and convalescent phases of COVID-19. The repertoires were released in a freely available public database meant as a resource for research on the immune response to SARS-CoV-2. Samples were obtained from the ongoing ImmuneRACE study (first 160 participants) and from over 1,000 subjects provided by 6 global collaborators. The material from the prospective study consisted of cDNA or gDNA derived from T cells, B-cell-depleted T cells, or PBMCs. Where available, HLA class I and class II types were obtained from metadata supplied by the sample provider rather than from assay-based typing. Nearly every sample came with metadata listing a de-identified subject ID, COVID-19 status, age in years and sex. The dataset comprised deeply sampled blood TCRbeta repertoires from subjects exposed to, actively infected with, or recovered from COVID-19. What the study reported, not specific to this receptor: How much clinical and demographic metadata was included differed by source and by participant, and the metadata was provided uncurated.

Of note for this clone: This clone's antigen is unknown. Base qualities were left out, and no much larger clone turns up one base away.

One collaborating source in Seattle enrolled patients while the patients were actively infected and followed the patients over time throughout the course of disease. Each collaborating institution followed its own protocols to collect whole blood in K2EDTA tubes. Collaborator samples were shipped for TCRbeta analysis as frozen whole blood, isolated PBMCs, or DNA extracted from either sample type. The immunoSEQ Assay, a bias-controlled multiplex PCR, was used to amplify TCRbeta CDR3 regions from genomic DNA. The authors' pipeline ran thus. Within the assay, amplification of reference gene primers was used to estimate how many nucleated cells each sample contained. To quantify the absolute abundance of each unique TCRbeta CDR3 rearrangement, sequence reads were collapsed and filtered. For each sample, productive Simpson clonality was calculated by taking the square root of Simpson's diversity index across productive rearrangements. The source is immuneACCESS, and TCRdb retained only in-frame sequences with V and J called. Part of the clones is not carried over; for the studies checked, unresolved V genes explain less than half of this, and the remainder is unexplained. V, J and clone size reflect that table, while D and trimming were determined from the DNA. The sample table contains 200,000 to 300,000 clones; only one count was recorded for about 87% of them. The top ten constitute roughly 5.6% of the sample.

Sequencing used peripheral blood. The sequence derives from a woman aged 60-75 years with COVID-19, enrolled during active disease.

The CDR3 is CASASVGRAEAFF. The DNA sequence is as follows: TGTGCCAGCGCCAGCGTTGGGCGGGCTGAAGCTTTCTTT. The V gene is TRBV2 and the J gene is TRBJ1-1, with the D gene not clear enough to name. The cysteine opens and the phenylalanine closes a CDR3 of 13 amino acids. Solely the CDR3 DNA is kept, with 39 bases framed from the first base. V and J lose 8 bases and 6 bases, and a span of 16 bases separates them. CDR1 SNHLY and CDR2 FYNNEI are derived from the germline V gene.